This TCR beta chain stems from a study of T cell responses to AZD1222 COVID-19 vaccine. Study-wide findings and caveats: Dominant at 160-218 and 743-854, vaccine-associated CD4 TCRs also spanned spike. Vaccination with two AZD1222 doses was followed by a rise in Spike-specific TCR breadth and depth. In a largely white British group with more females than males, clonal diversity was possibly underestimated.

Assay used: immunoSEQ multiplex PCR; TCRdb lists only in-frame clones, some missing. Here the sample spans some 99,000 clones, about 88% being singletons. On this clone itself: The antigen is unknown.

There are 13 residues in the CDR3. Germline CDR1 DFQATT, CDR2 SNEGSKA (reference sequence). Between the trimmed V and J ends, which lost 3 bases and 3 bases, there was a span of 9 bases. Pooled samples include second doses given at about 4 or 12 weeks. The sample was peripheral blood, taken 28 days after the second AZD1222 dose. V and J are TRBV20-1 and TRBJ1-3, with D perhaps TRBD1 (5 bases). The sequence derives from an adult who received the AZD1222 COVID-19 vaccine. This chain's CDR3 is CSASDSFGNTIYF. CDR3 coding DNA: TGCAGTGCTAGTGACAGTTTTGGAAACACCATATATTTT.